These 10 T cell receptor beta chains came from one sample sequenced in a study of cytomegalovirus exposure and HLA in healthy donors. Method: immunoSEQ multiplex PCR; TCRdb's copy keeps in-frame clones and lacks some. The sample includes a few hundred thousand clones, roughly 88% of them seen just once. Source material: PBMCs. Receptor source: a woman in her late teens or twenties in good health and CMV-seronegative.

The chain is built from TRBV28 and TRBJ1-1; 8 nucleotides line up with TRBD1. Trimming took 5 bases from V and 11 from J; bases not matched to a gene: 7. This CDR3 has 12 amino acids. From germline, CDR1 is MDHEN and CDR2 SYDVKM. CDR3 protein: CASSLQDRVAFF. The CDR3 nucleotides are TGTGCCAGCAGTCTGCAGGACAGGGTGGCTTTCTTT.

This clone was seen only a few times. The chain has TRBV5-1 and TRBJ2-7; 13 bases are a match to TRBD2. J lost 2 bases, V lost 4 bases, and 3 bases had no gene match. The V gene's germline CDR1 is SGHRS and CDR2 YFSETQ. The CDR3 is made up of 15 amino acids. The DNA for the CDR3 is TGCGCCAGCAGCCTGGGACTAGCGGGACCCTACGAGCAGTACTTC. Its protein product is CASSLGLAGPYEQYF.

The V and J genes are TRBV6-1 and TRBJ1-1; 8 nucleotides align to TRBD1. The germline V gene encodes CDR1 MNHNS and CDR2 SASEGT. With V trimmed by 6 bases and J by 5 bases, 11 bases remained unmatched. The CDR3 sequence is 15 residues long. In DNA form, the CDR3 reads TGTGCCAGCAGGAACAGGACAGGGCCGGGGACTGAAGCTTTCTTT. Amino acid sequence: CASRNRTGPGTEAFF.

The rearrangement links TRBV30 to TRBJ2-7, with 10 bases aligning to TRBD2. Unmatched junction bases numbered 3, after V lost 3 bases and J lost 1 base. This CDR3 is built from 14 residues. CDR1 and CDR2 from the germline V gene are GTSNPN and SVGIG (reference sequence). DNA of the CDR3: TGTGCCTGGAGCTCACTAGCGGGATCCTACGAGCAGTACTTC. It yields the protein CAWSSLAGSYEQYF.

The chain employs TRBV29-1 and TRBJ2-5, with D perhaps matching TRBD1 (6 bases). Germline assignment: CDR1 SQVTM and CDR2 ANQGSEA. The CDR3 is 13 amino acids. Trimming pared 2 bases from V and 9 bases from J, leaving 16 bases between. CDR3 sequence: CSVERQGKRSQYF. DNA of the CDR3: TGCAGCGTTGAACGCCAGGGGAAGAGATCCCAGTACTTC.

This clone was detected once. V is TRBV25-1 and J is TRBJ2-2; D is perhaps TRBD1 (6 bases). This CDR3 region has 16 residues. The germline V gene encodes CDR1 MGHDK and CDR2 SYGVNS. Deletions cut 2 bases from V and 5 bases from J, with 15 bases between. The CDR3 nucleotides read TGTGCCAGCAGTGAACGCGGCAGGGGAAAAACCGGGGAGCTGTTTTTT. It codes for CASSERGRGKTGELFF. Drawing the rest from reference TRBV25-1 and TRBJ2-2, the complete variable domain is EADIYQTPRYLVIGTGKKITLECSQTMGHDKMYWYQQDPGMELHLIHYSYGVNSTEKGDLSSESTVSRIRTEHFPLTLESARPSHTSQYLCASSERGRGKTGELFFGEGSRLTVL.

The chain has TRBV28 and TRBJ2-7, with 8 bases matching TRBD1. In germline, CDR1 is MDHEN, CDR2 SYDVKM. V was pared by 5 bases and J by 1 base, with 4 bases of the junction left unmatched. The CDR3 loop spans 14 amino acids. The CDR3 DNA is TGTGCCAGCAGTAGATGGACAGGGTCCTACGAGCAGTACTTC. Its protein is CASSRWTGSYEQYF. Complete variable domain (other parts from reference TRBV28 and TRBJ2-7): DVKVTQSSRYLVKRTGEKVFLECVQDMDHENMFWYRQDPGLGLRLIYFSYDVKMKEKGDIPEGYSVSREKKERFSLILESASTNQTSMYLCASSRWTGSYEQYFGPGTRLTVT.

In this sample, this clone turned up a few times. As DNA, the CDR3 is TGCAGTGCTAGGCCGGGACACGGGCAGTACTTC. Translated, it gives CSARPGHGQYF. The chain joins TRBV20-1 to TRBJ2-7; the D gene is possibly TRBD1 (6 bases). The CDR3 contains 11 residues. The V end lost 3 bases, the J end lost 9 bases, and 12 bases lay between the germline ends. The germline gives CDR1 DFQATT, CDR2 SNEGSKA (reference sequence).

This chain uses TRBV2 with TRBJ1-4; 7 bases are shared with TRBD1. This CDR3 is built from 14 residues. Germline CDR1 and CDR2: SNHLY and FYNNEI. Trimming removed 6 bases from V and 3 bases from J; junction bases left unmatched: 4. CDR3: CASRDRVPNEKLFF. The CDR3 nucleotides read TGTGCCAGCAGAGACAGGGTCCCTAATGAAAAACTGTTTTTT.

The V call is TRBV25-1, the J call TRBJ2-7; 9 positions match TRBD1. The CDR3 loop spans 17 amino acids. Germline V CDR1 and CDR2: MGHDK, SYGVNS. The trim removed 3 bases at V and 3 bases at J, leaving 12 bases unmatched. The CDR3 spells CASSDYPGQGVVYEQYF. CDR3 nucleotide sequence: TGTGCCAGCAGTGACTATCCGGGACAGGGAGTGGTCTACGAGCAGTACTTC.